This entry lists 24 T cell receptor beta chains sequenced from one sample in a study of shared clonotypes between healthy human individuals. The method was immunoSEQ multiplex PCR; TCRdb's version includes in-frame clones alone and lacks a portion of them. The sample yields 740,000 or so clones, approximately 73% seen once. The sequenced sample consisted of memory CD4+ T cells sorted from blood. The subset here: CD45RA-negative fraction. The receptor source for this set is a young woman in good health.

This chain joins TRBV6-1 and TRBJ2-1; D assignment may be TRBD1 or TRBD2 (5 bases each). The CDR3 totals 15 residues. The V end was cut by 3 bases, the J end by 5 bases, with 14 bases between. Germline V gene data show CDR1 as MNHNS and CDR2 as SASEGT. CDR3 coding DNA: TGTGCCAGCAGTGATTGGGGGTCTCGGGACAATGAGCAGTTCTTC. Translated, it gives CASSDWGSRDNEQFF.

The genes are TRBV2 and TRBJ2-4; 7 bases fit TRBD1. This CDR3 spans 14 amino acids. Germline CDR1 and CDR2: SNHLY and FYNNEI. Trimming removed 8 bases from V and 10 bases from J; junction bases left unmatched: 14. The CDR3 bases are TGTGCCAGCTCCCCACAGGGGCCGGTTCGGATTCAGTACTTC. Its translation: CASSPQGPVRIQYF.

This rearrangement joins TRBV11-2 to TRBJ2-3; possible D gene TRBD2, 6 bases. CDR3 length: 14 residues. Trimming removed 5 bases from V and 5 bases from J, with 14 bases in between. From germline, CDR1 is SGHAT and CDR2 FQNNGV. CDR3 sequence reads: CASSAERVQDTQYF. The CDR3 nucleotides read TGTGCCAGCAGCGCGGAGCGGGTGCAAGATACGCAGTATTTT.

The chain couples TRBV6-6 to TRBJ2-6; tentatively, D is TRBD2 (6 bases). CDR1 is MNHNY and CDR2 is SVGAGI in the germline V gene (reference sequence). The ends were cut back, 6 bases at V and 1 base at J, with 13 bases in the middle. The CDR3 totals 16 residues. CDR3 coding DNA: TGTGCCAGCAGGGCGGGACCCTCTTCTGGGGCCAACGTCCTGACTTTC. This translates into CASRAGPSSGANVLTF.

This rearrangement joins TRBV2 to TRBJ2-1; TRBD2 agrees at 9 bases. The CDR3 is 16 residues long. Trimming at V came to 0 bases and at J to 0 bases, leaving 0 bases not matched to a gene. The germline V gene encodes CDR1 SNHLY and CDR2 FYNNEI. CDR3 sequence reads: CASSEARGGSYNEQFF. CDR3 sequence (DNA): TGTGCCAGCAGTGAAGCGCGGGGGGGCTCCTACAATGAGCAGTTCTTC.

This chain uses TRBV29-1 with TRBJ2-1; TRBD2 might be the D (6 bases). Trimming removed 7 bases at V and 4 bases at J, with 23 bases between. This CDR3 is built from 16 residues. CDR1 is SQVTM and CDR2 is ANQGSEA in the germline V gene. DNA for the CDR3: TGCAGCGGGTCACTATCTAGCGCCCAGCTTTACAATGAGCAGTTCTTC. Amino acids: CSGSLSSAQLYNEQFF.

The chain combines TRBV19 with TRBJ1-5, with D possibly TRBD1 on 5 matching bases. The CDR3 has 15 amino acids. In germline, CDR1 is LNHDA, CDR2 SQIVND (reference sequence). The ends were cut back, 6 bases at V and 6 bases at J, with 18 bases in the middle. The CDR3 sequence: CASSAWGRSSQPQHF. In DNA, the CDR3 is TGTGCCAGTAGCGCCTGGGGACGGTCTAGTCAGCCCCAGCATTTT.

This clone has at least ten counts. The chain recombines TRBV30 with TRBJ2-3, with TRBD2 identical over 8 bases. Germline V lookup: CDR1 GTSNPN, CDR2 SVGIG (reference sequence). The V segment lost 5 bases and the J segment 4 bases; nucleotides outside the gene matches: 8. The CDR3 contains 14 residues. The CDR3 loop is CAWSTGTRADTQYF. The CDR3 nucleotides read TGTGCCTGGTCTACCGGGACTAGGGCAGATACGCAGTATTTT.

CDR3 sequence reads: CASSPSGSTDTQYF. CDR3 nucleotide sequence: TGTGCCAGCAGCCCCAGCGGGAGCACAGATACGCAGTATTTT. The chain couples TRBV9 to TRBJ2-3; D is perhaps TRBD2 (6 bases). The CDR3 runs to 14 residues. V was pared by 4 bases and J by 0 bases, with 9 bases between. Germline CDR1 and CDR2: SGDLS and YYNGEE.

The chain has TRBV10-3 and TRBJ1-1; D unresolved. The V end lost 10 bases, the J end lost 1 base, and 10 bases lay between the germline ends. From germline, CDR1 is ENHRY and CDR2 SYGVKD. The length of the CDR3 is 12 residues. This chain's CDR3 is CATFSGNTEAFF. The DNA of the CDR3 is TGTGCCACCTTCTCCGGGAACACTGAAGCTTTCTTT.

The V gene is TRBV10-1, the J gene TRBJ2-7, with unresolved D. From germline, CDR1 is WNHNN and CDR2 SYGVQD (reference sequence). The CDR3 runs to 14 residues. Deletions cut 2 bases from V and 8 bases from J, with 16 bases between. CDR3 region: CASSERATPVKQYF. The CDR3 coding sequence is TGCGCCAGCAGTGAGCGGGCTACCCCTGTGAAGCAGTACTTC.

This chain links TRBV11-2 with TRBJ2-5, with D hard to call. V lost 5 bases, J lost 5 bases, and 15 bases lay in between. Germline V lookup: CDR1 SGHAT, CDR2 FQNNGV. The CDR3 loop spans 14 amino acids. The CDR3 DNA is TGTGCCAGCAGCACGGGCTTTTTCAGCGAGACCCAGTACTTC. It yields the protein CASSTGFFSETQYF.

The CDR3 nucleotides are TGTGCCAGCAGCACCGGGACTAGCGGGAGTCGAAACATTCAGTACTTC. It codes for CASSTGTSGSRNIQYF. V gene TRBV5-4 combines with J gene TRBJ2-4; TRBD2 agrees at 14 bases. J gave up 6 bases and V 4 bases, and 6 bases lay outside the gene matches. The CDR3 sequence is 16 residues long. CDR1 and CDR2 from the germline V gene are SGHNT and YYREEE (reference sequence). The whole variable domain, filled in from reference TRBV5-4 and TRBJ2-4, reads ETGVTQSPTHLIKTRGQQVTLRCSSQSGHNTVSWYQQALGQGPQFIFQYYREEENGRGNFPPRFSGLQFPNYSSELNVNALELDDSALYLCASSTGTSGSRNIQYFGAGTRLSVL.

This clone was seen more than once but under ten times. The chain carries TRBV19 and TRBJ1-5; possible D gene TRBD1, 6 bases. Germline V gene sequence: CDR1 LNHDA, CDR2 SQIVND (reference sequence). CDR3 size: 15 residues. The V and J ends lost 3 bases and 0 bases respectively, with 9 bases between them. CDR3 coding DNA: TGTGCCAGTAGTATGTGGACAGATAGCAATCAGCCCCAGCATTTT. This codes for CASSMWTDSNQPQHF.

The V call is TRBV30, the J call TRBJ1-5, with TRBD1 identical over 8 bases. Losses at the gene ends were 1 base for V and 2 bases for J; bases not matched to a gene: 4. The CDR3 is 15 residues long. Germline values: CDR1 GTSNPN, CDR2 SVGIG (reference sequence). The chain's CDR3 is CAWSAQTGGNQPQHF. The CDR3 DNA is TGTGCCTGGAGTGCACAGACAGGGGGCAATCAGCCCCAGCATTTT.

The chain has TRBV4-1 and TRBJ1-1, with D perhaps matching TRBD1 (5 bases). Per the germline V gene, CDR1 is MGHRA and CDR2 is YSYEKL. V lost 0 bases and J lost 5, with 13 bases in between. The CDR3 runs to 15 residues. DNA of the CDR3: TGCGCCAGCAGCCAAGATACCCAGGGAGGGACTGAAGCTTTCTTT. Protein: CASSQDTQGGTEAFF.

This clone occurred once. V gene TRBV18 combines with J gene TRBJ1-1, with D hard to call. V lost 8 bases and J lost 1, with 14 bases in between. The CDR3 is made up of 14 amino acids. Germline assignment: CDR1 KGHSH and CDR2 LQKENI. Written as DNA, the CDR3 is TGTGCCAGCCGACGAGACTCTCAGAACACTGAAGCTTTCTTT. Protein sequence: CASRRDSQNTEAFF.

The chain has TRBV11-2 and TRBJ1-3; 7 bases fit TRBD1. The V segment lost 5 bases and the J segment 8 bases; nucleotides outside the gene matches: 9. Germline V CDR1 and CDR2: SGHAT, FQNNGV. This CDR3 comprises 14 residues. The CDR3: CASSPGQIGDTIYF. The CDR3 bases are TGTGCCAGCAGCCCGGGACAGATCGGGGACACCATATATTTT.

The gene calls are TRBV28 and TRBJ2-7; 8 positions match TRBD2. The J segment lost 2 bases and the V segment lost 8 bases, leaving 5 bases of the junction unmatched. The germline V gene has CDR1 MDHEN and CDR2 SYDVKM. This CDR3 comprises 13 residues. The CDR3: CASQRESTYEQYF. CDR3 coding DNA: TGTGCCAGCCAGCGGGAGTCGACCTACGAGCAGTACTTC.

This rearrangement joins TRBV7-3 to TRBJ2-5; 9 nucleotides align to TRBD2. The germline gives CDR1 SGHTA, CDR2 FQGTGA. The CDR3 length is 15 residues. V was pared by 2 bases and J by 4 bases, with 5 bases of the junction left unmatched. The CDR3 DNA reads as TGTGCCAGCAGCTTAGTCCTAGCGGGACGAGAGACCCAGTACTTC. Translated, it gives CASSLVLAGRETQYF.

A few counts support this clone. V and J are TRBV28 and TRBJ2-7; TRBD2 aligns across 7 bases. CDR3 size: 14 residues. Per germline, CDR1 MDHEN and CDR2 SYDVKM. V dropped 3 bases and J dropped 8; count of bases not matched to a gene: 10. This chain's CDR3 is CASSFQRDFSQQYF. The DNA of the CDR3 is TGTGCCAGCAGTTTCCAGCGGGACTTCTCACAGCAGTACTTC.

The chain has TRBV7-3 and TRBJ2-7; TRBD1 or TRBD2 may be the D gene (6 bases each). CDR1 and CDR2 (germline): SGHTA, FQGTGA. The V end was cut by 5 bases, the J end by 0 bases, with 14 bases between. The CDR3 is 15 amino acids. Written as DNA, the CDR3 is TGTGCCAGCAGCCTCGGTAGGGGGGCCTCCTACGAGCAGTACTTC. As protein: CASSLGRGASYEQYF.

V usage is TRBV7-6 and J usage is TRBJ2-7, with D possibly matching TRBD2 (6 bases). Germline loops: CDR1 SGHVS, CDR2 FNYEAQ. Between the trimmed V and J ends, which lost 5 bases and 5 bases, there was a span of 16 bases. The CDR3 runs to 14 residues. The CDR3 DNA sequence: TGTGCCAGCAGCAAACCCGGGACTCGCAACGAGCAGTACTTC. Translated: CASSKPGTRNEQYF.

This chain uses TRBV7-9 with TRBJ2-7; no clear D. From germline, CDR1 is SEHNR and CDR2 FQNEAQ (reference sequence). The CDR3 covers 16 residues. V was cut by 8 bases and J by 0 bases, with 20 bases left in between. The DNA of the CDR3 is TGTGCCAGCGGCCCTTATTCTGACCTTAGCTCCTACGAGCAGTACTTC. This codes for CASGPYSDLSSYEQYF.